A single T cell receptor beta chain is shown here with its context. Its antigen is not known. This sample was included in a study of post-analysis software for immune sequencing data. Included in the TCR beta cDNA libraries were unique molecular identifiers. The yield from roughly 1 to 10 million T cells was roughly 0.5 million cDNA molecules in total. In TCRdb, the PCR reads were re-called with MiXCR into one record per CDR3 protein. The sample has 550,000 to 700,000 distinct CDR3 sequences, about 44% seen once. The CDR3 extends over 12 amino acids. V lost 5 bases and J lost 1, with 8 bases in between. In germline, CDR1 is DFQATT, CDR2 SNEGSKA (reference sequence). Study-wide findings and caveats: Under the F measure, samples that were prepared in one batch clustered strongly together. Controls had lower frequencies than patients of five TRBV segments, which included TRBV5-6, TRBV5-1 and TRBV20-1. The study found significantly lower normalized Chao1 diversity in multiple sclerosis patients than in controls.

The gene calls are TRBV20-1 and TRBJ1-1; D not resolved. The source of this sequence is a girl between 10 and 17 years old with multiple sclerosis. Sequencing was performed on blood. CDR3 DNA sequence: TGCAGTGCTCGTGCCGGGAACACTGAAGCTTTCTTT. This encodes CSARAGNTEAFF.